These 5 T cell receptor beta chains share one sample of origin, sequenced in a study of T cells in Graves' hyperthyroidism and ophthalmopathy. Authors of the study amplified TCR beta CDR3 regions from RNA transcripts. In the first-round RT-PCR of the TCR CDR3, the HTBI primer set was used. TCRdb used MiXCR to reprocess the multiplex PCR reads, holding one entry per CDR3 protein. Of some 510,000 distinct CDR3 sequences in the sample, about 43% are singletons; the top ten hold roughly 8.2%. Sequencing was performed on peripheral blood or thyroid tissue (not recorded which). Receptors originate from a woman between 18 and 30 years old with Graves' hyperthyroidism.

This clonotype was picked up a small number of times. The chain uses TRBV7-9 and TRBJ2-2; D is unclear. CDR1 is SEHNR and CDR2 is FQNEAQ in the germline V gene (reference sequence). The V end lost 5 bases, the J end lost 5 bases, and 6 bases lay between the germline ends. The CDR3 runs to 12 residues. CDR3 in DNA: TGTGCCAGCAGCACGCCAACCGGGGAGCTGTTTTTT. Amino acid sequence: CASSTPTGELFF.

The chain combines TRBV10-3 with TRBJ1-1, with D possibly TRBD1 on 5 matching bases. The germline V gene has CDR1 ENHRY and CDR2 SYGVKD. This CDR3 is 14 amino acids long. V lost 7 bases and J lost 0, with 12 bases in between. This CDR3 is CAITPGPMNTEAFF. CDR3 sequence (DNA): TGTGCCATCACCCCGGGACCGATGAACACTGAAGCTTTCTTT.

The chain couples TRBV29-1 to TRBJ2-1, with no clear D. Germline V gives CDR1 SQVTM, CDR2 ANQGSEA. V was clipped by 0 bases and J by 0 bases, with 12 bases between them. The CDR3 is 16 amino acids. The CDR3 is CSVEDPRLSSYNEQFF. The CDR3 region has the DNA TGCAGCGTTGAAGACCCTAGACTGAGCTCCTACAATGAGCAGTTCTTC.

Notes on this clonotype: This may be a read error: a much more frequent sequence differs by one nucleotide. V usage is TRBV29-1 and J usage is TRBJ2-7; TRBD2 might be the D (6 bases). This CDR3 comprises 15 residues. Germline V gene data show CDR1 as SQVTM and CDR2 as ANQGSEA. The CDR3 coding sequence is TGCAGCGTTGAAGAGGAGGGCAGGGCCTCCTACGGGCAGTACTTC. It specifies CSVEEEGRASYGQYF.

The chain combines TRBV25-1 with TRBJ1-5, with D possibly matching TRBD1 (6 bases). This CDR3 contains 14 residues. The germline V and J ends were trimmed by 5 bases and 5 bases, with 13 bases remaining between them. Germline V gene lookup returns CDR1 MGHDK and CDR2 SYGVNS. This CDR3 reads CASSLGGLHQPQHF. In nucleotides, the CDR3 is TGTGCCAGCAGTTTAGGGGGGCTCCATCAGCCCCAGCATTTT.